This is a list of T cell receptor beta chains from one sample in a study of early T cells in non-severe SARS-CoV-2 infection. Using its own MiXCR run on the 5' RACE reads, TCRdb lists one record per CDR3 protein. The data contain tens of thousands of distinct CDR3 sequences, around an eighth of them singletons. Sequenced sample: whole blood. The receptors come from an adult who was a healthcare worker with PCR-confirmed SARS-CoV-2 infection or an uninfected control (not recorded which). CDR3s include the opening cysteine and the closing phenylalanine or tryptophan. D genes are given only for firm matches. The size field is filled for only some rows; it gives once, few, many or a size class.

clone size	J gene	V gene	D gene	CDR3 protein	CDR3 DNA
few	TRBJ2-1	TRBV29-1	.	CSADDEQFF	TGCAGCGCGGATGATGAGCAGTTCTTC
few	TRBJ1-6	TRBV20-1	.	CSARDKGLGYSPLHF	TGCAGTGCTAGAGACAAGGGGCTGGGGTATTCACCCCTCCACTTT
.	TRBJ1-4	TRBV20-1	TRBD1	CSATWTGASEKLFF	TGCAGTGCTACATGGACAGGGGCAAGCGAAAAACTGTTTTTT
many	TRBJ2-2	TRBV2	TRBD2	CASGGQPSGSTGELFF	TGTGCCAGCGGGGGACAACCTAGCGGGAGTACCGGGGAGCTGTTTTTT
.	TRBJ2-5	TRBV7-3	.	CASSSPPRDQQTQYF	TGTGCCAGCAGCTCCCCCCCCCGGGATCAACAGACCCAGTACTTC
.	TRBJ2-1	TRBV5-4	TRBD1	CASSVRDRGVNEQFF	TGTGCCAGCAGCGTCCGCGACAGGGGTGTGAATGAGCAGTTCTTC
.	TRBJ2-5	TRBV28	TRBD1	CASSFGTDQETQYF	TGTGCCAGCAGTTTTGGGACAGACCAAGAGACCCAGTACTTC
few	TRBJ2-4	TRBV28	TRBD2	CASSGLAPNIQYF	TGTGCCAGCAGCGGACTAGCTCCGAACATTCAGTACTTC
.	TRBJ2-3	TRBV20-1	TRBD2	CSARDWASGRADTQYF	TGCAGTGCTAGAGATTGGGCTAGCGGGAGAGCAGATACGCAGTATTTT
few	TRBJ2-1	TRBV7-9	TRBD2	CASSHPTSGPREQFF	TGTGCCAGCAGCCACCCCACTAGCGGACCCCGTGAGCAGTTCTTC
many	TRBJ1-1	TRBV7-9	.	CASSLDGGFGNTEAFF	TGTGCCAGCAGCTTAGATGGGGGATTCGGGAACACTGAAGCTTTCTTT
.	TRBJ2-1	TRBV7-6	TRBD2	CASSHGTSGTLYNEQFF	TGTGCCAGCAGCCACGGGACTAGCGGGACTTTGTACAATGAGCAGTTCTTC
few	TRBJ2-6	TRBV19	.	CASSMESGANVLTF	TGTGCCAGTAGTATGGAGTCTGGGGCCAACGTCCTGACTTTC
few	TRBJ2-3	TRBV5-5	.	CASSLTWTGGGDTQYF	TGTGCCAGCAGCTTGACGTGGACTGGGGGTGGAGATACGCAGTATTTT
.	TRBJ2-7	TRBV6-2/TRBV6-3	.	CASSSPFFGAYEQYF	TGTGCCAGCAGTTCCCCCTTTTTTGGGGCCTACGAGCAGTACTTC
many	TRBJ2-7	TRBV7-9	TRBD2	CASTPSAGGPSSYEQYF	TGTGCCAGCACCCCCTCGGCGGGAGGACCAAGCTCCTACGAGCAGTACTTC
few	TRBJ1-1	TRBV4-1	.	CASSSTTGRVGEAFF	TGCGCCAGCAGCTCCACGACCGGGCGGGTAGGAGAAGCTTTCTTT